The present T cell receptor (beta chain) was sequenced within a study of cytomegalovirus exposure and HLA in healthy donors. Notes on this clone: Its antigen remains unknown. One end of the junction fails to match germline, which may point to a read error.

PCR primers comprised 60 Vbeta and 13 Jbeta primers. Clones were read by immunoSEQ multiplex PCR, and TCRdb kept only the in-frame ones, dropping some. The data show 95,000 to 150,000 clones, roughly 70% seen once. Germline V CDR1 and CDR2: SEHNR, FQNEAQ (reference sequence). The CDR3 runs 15 residues. Points from the study as a whole: It was taken for granted in presence/absence analyses that sequencing depth across donors was roughly uniform. The listing of 150 or so TCR beta chains classed them as cytomegalovirus-associated.

Healthy individuals who donated bone marrow served as the donors. The sample was PBMCs. This chain connects TRBV7-9 to TRBJ2-7; the D is unclear. The TCR originated in a man aged 25-45 years in good health and CMV-seronegative. CDR3 in amino acids: CSSSPGALGIYEQYF. In DNA form, the CDR3 reads TGTTCCAGCAGTCCAGGTGCTCTGGGTATATACGAGCAGTACTTC.